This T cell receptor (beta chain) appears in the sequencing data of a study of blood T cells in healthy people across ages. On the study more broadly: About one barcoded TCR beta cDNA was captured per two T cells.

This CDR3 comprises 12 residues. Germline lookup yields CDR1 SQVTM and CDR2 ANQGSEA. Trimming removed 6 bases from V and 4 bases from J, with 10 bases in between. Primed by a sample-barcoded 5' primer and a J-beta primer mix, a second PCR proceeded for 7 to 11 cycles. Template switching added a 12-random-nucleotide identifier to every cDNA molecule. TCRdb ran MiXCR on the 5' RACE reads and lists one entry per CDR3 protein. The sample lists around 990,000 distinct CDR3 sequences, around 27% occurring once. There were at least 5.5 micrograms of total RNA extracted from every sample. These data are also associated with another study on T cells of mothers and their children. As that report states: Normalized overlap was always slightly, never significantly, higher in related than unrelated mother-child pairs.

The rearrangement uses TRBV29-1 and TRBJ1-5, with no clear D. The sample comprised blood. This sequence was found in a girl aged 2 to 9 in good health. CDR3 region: CSVAGVNQPQHF. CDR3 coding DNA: TGCAGCGTCGCCGGGGTTAATCAGCCCCAGCATTTT. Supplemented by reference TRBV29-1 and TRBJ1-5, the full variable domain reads SAVISQKPSRDICQRGTSLTIQCQVDSQVTMMFWYRQQPGQSLTLIATANQGSEATYESGFVIDKFPISRPNLTFSTLTVSNMSPEDSSIYLCSVAGVNQPQHFGDGTRLSIL.